Listed here are 28 T cell receptor beta chains from one sample, sequenced in a study of blood T cells in healthy people across ages. Using a J-beta primer mix together with a sample-barcoded 5' primer, a second PCR was run for roughly 6 to 11 cycles. Via MiXCR, TCRdb re-called the 5' RACE reads, giving one row per CDR3 protein. The sample records more than 1.4 million distinct CDR3 sequences, 42% being singletons. Material for sequencing was blood. The origin of the receptors is a young woman in good health.

The chain uses TRBV7-2 and TRBJ2-5, with 9 bases lining up with TRBD2. The germline V gene encodes CDR1 SGHTA and CDR2 FQGNSA. V was pared by 6 bases and J by 11 bases, with 19 bases of the junction left unmatched. The CDR3 length is 16 residues. The CDR3 loop reads CASSSSGAGGSDEQYF. CDR3 bases: TGTGCCAGCAGTTCTAGCGGAGCGGGAGGTAGCGATGAGCAGTACTTC.

This rearrangement joins TRBV5-1 to TRBJ2-5, with TRBD2 identical over 7 bases. Germline V CDR1 and CDR2: SGHRS, YFSETQ. With 4 bases clipped from V and 0 bases from J, the junction kept 15 bases outside the gene matches. The CDR3 has 18 residues. The CDR3 DNA reads TGCGCCAGCAGCGTGGGCCACGACTGGCTAGCGGACCAAGAGACCCAGTACTTC. This gives the protein CASSVGHDWLADQETQYF.

Points on this clonotype: One junction end disagrees with the germline gene, perhaps due to a read error. This chain connects TRBV20-1 to TRBJ2-7; D uncertain. The J call may not be correct, given that the DNA end is closer to TRBJ2-1. This CDR3 is 16 amino acids long. Germline V lookup: CDR1 DFQATT, CDR2 SNEGSKA (reference sequence). The DNA for the CDR3 is TGCAGTCCTAGAGATTTTTCAGCGCAGATGTACAATGAGCAGTTCTTC. Protein product: CSPRDFSAQMYNEQFF.

The chain joins TRBV7-9 to TRBJ2-4; TRBD1 is a possible D gene (6 bases). The end of the DNA fits TRBJ2-5 better, so the J call may be wrong. Germline CDR1 and CDR2: SEHNR and FQNEAQ (reference sequence). The CDR3 is 15 residues long. As DNA, the CDR3 is TGTGCCAGCAGCTTAGCTCCACAGGGATCGGAGACCCAGTACTTC. The encoded protein is CASSLAPQGSETQYF.

This clonotype was seen a few times. This chain links TRBV11-2 with TRBJ1-5; D unclear. CDR1 and CDR2 from the germline V gene are SGHAT and FQNNGV. The CDR3 consists of 12 residues. The V end was cut by 5 bases, the J end by 9 bases, with 11 bases between. The CDR3 sequence: CASSGEGLPQHF. The CDR3 region has the DNA TGTGCCAGCAGCGGGGAAGGACTGCCCCAGCATTTT. Looking up the rest from reference TRBV11-2 and TRBJ1-5 gives the full variable domain: EAGVAQSPRYKIIEKRQSVAFWCNPISGHATLYWYQQILGQGPKLLIQFQNNGVVDDSQLPKDRFSAERLKGVDSTLKIQPAKLEDSAVYLCASSGEGLPQHFGDGTRLSIL.

A few counts support this clonotype. The rearrangement links TRBV9 to TRBJ1-1; no firm D call. The length of the CDR3 is 14 residues. Germline loops: CDR1 SGDLS, CDR2 YYNGEE. V lost 0 bases and J lost 0, with 6 bases in between. This CDR3 is CASSVGWMNTEAFF. The CDR3 coding sequence is TGTGCCAGCAGCGTAGGGTGGATGAACACTGAAGCTTTCTTT.

The chain is built from TRBV30 and TRBJ1-1; no clear D. The CDR3 length is 11 residues. The V end lost 3 bases, the J end lost 11 bases, and 13 bases lay between the germline ends. Germline V lookup: CDR1 GTSNPN, CDR2 SVGIG (reference sequence). Here the CDR3 reads CAWRVLLSAFF. The CDR3 nucleotides are TGTGCCTGGAGAGTTCTGCTCTCCGCTTTCTTT. The full variable domain, with the rest looked up from reference TRBV30 and TRBJ1-1, is SQTIHQWPATLVQPVGSPLSLECTVEGTSNPNLYWYRQAAGRGLQLLFYSVGIGQISSEVPQNLSASRPQDRQFILSSKKLLLSDSGFYLCAWRVLLSAFFGQGTRLTVV.

The gene calls are TRBV10-3 and TRBJ1-4; D is possibly TRBD1 (5 bases). From germline, CDR1 is ENHRY and CDR2 SYGVKD. There are 15 residues in the CDR3. V was trimmed by 3 bases and J by 5 bases, leaving 13 bases between them. In DNA form, the CDR3 reads TGTGCCATCAGTGATGGGACGACAGCAAATGAAAAACTGTTTTTT. Protein: CAISDGTTANEKLFF.

The V call is TRBV12-3 or TRBV12-4, the J call TRBJ2-3; TRBD1 matches 8 bases. The CDR3 is made up of 14 amino acids. The V segment lost 7 bases and the J segment 3 bases; nucleotides outside the gene matches: 6. The CDR3 DNA reads as TGTGCCAGCACCGTCACAGGGGGGACAGATACGCAGTATTTT. Its translation: CASTVTGGTDTQYF.

Notes on this clonotype: A read error is possible here, since a much larger clone lies one base away. The CDR3, as DNA: TGTGCCAGCAGCCCGACGAGTGGACAGGTGAACTATGGCCACACCTTC. Its protein is CASSPTSGQVNYGHTF. The genes are TRBV4-2 and TRBJ1-2; 7 bases match TRBD1. This CDR3 has 16 amino acids. Germline CDR1 reads LGHNA; CDR2 reads YNFKEQ.

The chain combines TRBV2 with TRBJ2-4; 7 bases agree with TRBD2. The last part of the DNA fits TRBJ2-7 better; the J call may be wrong. Per the germline V gene, CDR1 is SNHLY and CDR2 is FYNNEI. The CDR3 runs 13 residues. CDR3 residues: CASRLAQTYEQYF. The CDR3 DNA sequence: TGTGCCAGCCGACTAGCTCAAACCTACGAGCAGTACTTC.

The chain is built from TRBV5-6 and TRBJ2-7, with D unresolved. Looked up from germline, CDR1 is SGHDT and CDR2 is YYEEEE. This CDR3 contains 13 residues. V lost 1 base, J lost 6 bases, and 11 bases lay in between. CDR3 region: CASSLRNGREQYF. CDR3 sequence (DNA): TGTGCCAGCAGCTTGAGAAATGGGCGCGAGCAGTACTTC.

This clonotype was observed a handful of times. The V and J genes are TRBV7-3 and TRBJ1-2; D ambiguous. The CDR3 totals 16 residues. Germline V gene sequence: CDR1 SGHTA, CDR2 FQGTGA. V lost 10 bases and J lost 3, with 24 bases in between. The CDR3 is CATGMDWSFGDYGYTF. The CDR3, as DNA: TGTGCCACCGGGATGGATTGGTCCTTCGGGGACTATGGCTACACCTTC. The full variable domain, with the rest looked up from reference TRBV7-3 and TRBJ1-2, is GAGVSQTPSNKVTEKGKYVELRCDPISGHTALYWYRQSLGQGPEFLIYFQGTGAADDSGLPNDRFFAVRPEGSVSTLKIQRTERGDSAVYLCATGMDWSFGDYGYTFGSGTRLTVV.

With regard to this clonotype: Sequence at one end of the junction differs from germline and may be a read error. The CDR3 protein is CASILGDYEQYF. Written as DNA, the CDR3 is TGTGCCAGCATTTTAGGGGACTACGAGCAGTACTTC. The chain uses TRBV28 and TRBJ2-5; D perhaps matches TRBD1 (5 bases). The end of the DNA fits TRBJ2-7 better, so the J call may be wrong. Germline values: CDR1 MDHEN, CDR2 SYDVKM. The CDR3 loop spans 12 amino acids.

This clonotype showed up just a few times. In DNA, the CDR3 is TGTGCCAGTATTGCTACGACCGGGACAGGGGGCGCTGGCTACACCTTC. The encoded protein is CASIATTGTGGAGYTF. The chain is built from TRBV11-2 and TRBJ1-2, with TRBD1 matching 12 bases. After removal of 9 bases from V and 7 bases from J, the junction contained 15 bases not matched to a gene. Per the germline V gene, CDR1 is SGHAT and CDR2 is FQNNGV. The CDR3 has 16 amino acids.

This chain connects TRBV20-1 to TRBJ2-7, with 7 bases fitting TRBD1. Germline assignment: CDR1 DFQATT and CDR2 SNEGSKA (reference sequence). The CDR3 extends over 16 amino acids. Trimming removed 6 bases from V and 0 bases from J; junction bases left unmatched: 14. CDR3 sequence reads: CSASSPNRGSSYEQYF. The DNA for the CDR3 is TGCAGTGCATCCTCACCCAACAGGGGAAGCTCCTACGAGCAGTACTTC.

A few counts support this clonotype. The CDR3, as DNA: TGTGCCACCAAGGGCCAGGGGCCAAATTTCGAAAAACTGTTTTTT. Translated: CATKGQGPNFEKLFF. The chain employs TRBV5-6 and TRBJ1-4; the D gene is possibly TRBD1 (6 bases). Deletions cut 9 bases from V and 8 bases from J, with 23 bases between. Germline CDR1 is SGHDT and CDR2 is YYEEEE. The CDR3 runs to 15 residues.

The V and J genes are TRBV28 and TRBJ1-5; D may be TRBD1 (5 bases). CDR1 and CDR2 from the germline V gene are MDHEN and SYDVKM. The CDR3 totals 12 residues. Trimming left V 5 bases short and J 5 bases short, with 7 bases between. Here the CDR3 reads CASSEQDQPQHF. Here the CDR3 DNA reads TGTGCCAGCAGTGAACAGGATCAGCCCCAGCATTTT.

This clonotype was seen only a few times. The chain has TRBV9 and TRBJ2-3; D not certain. The CDR3 consists of 14 residues. Trimming stripped 4 bases from V and 6 bases from J, with 15 bases between. Germline V CDR1 and CDR2: SGDLS, YYNGEE. As DNA, the CDR3 is TGTGCCAGCAGCTTCACCCCGGCATCGGATACGCAGTATTTT. The encoded protein is CASSFTPASDTQYF.

Turning to this clonotype: At one of its ends the junction is not consistent with the germline gene, which may arise from a read error. The chain couples TRBV5-1 to TRBJ1-1; D perhaps matches TRBD1 (6 bases). The CDR3 spans 14 residues. Germline V gives CDR1 SGHRS, CDR2 YFSETQ. The CDR3 DNA sequence: TGCGCCAGCAGCTTGGGAGGGGGAGGAACTGAAGTTTTCTTT. Its protein is CASSLGGGGTEVFF.

The chain employs TRBV10-3 and TRBJ1-2; possible D gene TRBD1, 6 bases. Looked up from germline, CDR1 is ENHRY and CDR2 is SYGVKD. V was clipped by 2 bases and J by 2 bases, with 9 bases between them. This CDR3 region has 14 residues. The CDR3 is CAISEKGGNYGYTF. In DNA, the CDR3 is TGTGCCATCAGTGAGAAGGGGGGCAACTATGGCTACACCTTC.

The table lists this clonotype with a few counts. This chain's CDR3 is CASSEGRMNEKLFF. The CDR3 region has the DNA TGCGCCAGCAGCGAAGGACGGATGAATGAAAAACTGTTTTTT. V is TRBV5-1 and J is TRBJ1-4; D is undetermined. From germline, CDR1 is SGHRS and CDR2 YFSETQ. The CDR3 length is 14 residues. Between the trimmed V and J ends, which lost 4 bases and 5 bases, there was a span of 12 bases.

About this clonotype: At one boundary the junction diverges from the germline segment, which might be a read error. The chain recombines TRBV6-6 with TRBJ2-5; a possible D gene is TRBD1 (6 bases). The better agreement between TRBJ2-7 and the DNA end casts doubt on the J call. From germline, CDR1 is MNHNY and CDR2 SVGAGI (reference sequence). This CDR3 spans 14 amino acids. The DNA of the CDR3 is TGTGCCGGCAGTCAAGACAGGTCGGCCGGCGAGCAGTACTTC. Protein sequence: CAGSQDRSAGEQYF.

The genes are TRBV6-5 and TRBJ2-7; 7 bases line up with TRBD2. The germline gives CDR1 MNHEY, CDR2 SVGAGI. The CDR3 loop spans 15 amino acids. V trimming: 0 bases; J trimming: 2 bases; junction bases outside the gene matches: 4. CDR3 region: CASSYSVGGTYEQYF. The DNA for the CDR3 is TGTGCCAGCAGTTACTCCGTCGGGGGGACCTACGAGCAGTACTTC.

This clonotype was seen only a few times. This chain links TRBV28 with TRBJ2-7, with 7 bases that match TRBD2. The ends lost 6 bases at V and 2 bases at J; junction bases unmatched: 13. The CDR3 loop spans 16 amino acids. Per the germline V gene, CDR1 is MDHEN and CDR2 is SYDVKM. CDR3 DNA: TGTGCCAGCAGCCCTCCCCCAGCGGGGTCCCCCTACGAGCAGTACTTC. The encoded protein is CASSPPPAGSPYEQYF.

A remark on this clonotype: Compared with germline, one end of the junction differs, possibly owing to a read error. The J gene is TRBJ2-5, the V gene TRBV7-9, with TRBD2 matching over 7 bases. Germline V gene data show CDR1 as SEHNR and CDR2 as FQNEAQ (reference sequence). The CDR3 covers 15 residues. The CDR3 is CAGSWKSGAQETQYF. The CDR3 nucleotides are TGTGCCGGCAGCTGGAAAAGCGGGGCTCAAGAGACCCAGTACTTC.

This clonotype was observed at least ten times. The CDR3 bases are TGTGCCAGCAGTTTAGGACGTGGGCAAGAGACCCAGTACTTC. It codes for CASSLGRGQETQYF. The chain joins TRBV12-3 or TRBV12-4 to TRBJ2-5, with no clear D. CDR3 length: 14 residues. The germline V and J ends were trimmed by 1 base and 2 bases, with 8 bases remaining between them.

This CDR3 is CASSPLDRVNGYTF. The CDR3 nucleotides are TGTGCCAGCAGCCCCTTAGACAGGGTGAATGGCTACACCTTC. The chain links TRBV7-9 to TRBJ1-2; 7 nucleotides line up with TRBD1. The germline CDR1 and CDR2 sequences are SEHNR and FQNEAQ (reference sequence). The CDR3 runs 14 residues. The V and J ends lost 5 bases and 6 bases, in that order; junction bases with no gene match: 9.